This entry lists 18 T cell receptor beta chains sequenced from one sample in a study of PD-L1 blockade in urothelial cancer. The assay was immunoSEQ multiplex PCR, and TCRdb's table has in-frame clones only and misses some. Of some 50,000 clones in the sample, approximately 85% were seen once. The sample's time point: peripheral blood 6 weeks after treatment start. The sequencing here drew on PBMCs, taken around atezolizumab (anti-PD-L1) treatment. These receptors were obtained from a man aged 45 to 65 with urothelial cancer.

The J gene is TRBJ2-2, the V gene TRBV29-1; D may be TRBD1 (6 bases). Trimming removed 7 bases from V and 6 bases from J, with 9 bases in between. The CDR3 sequence is 11 residues long. The germline gives CDR1 SQVTM, CDR2 ANQGSEA. CDR3 bases: TGCAGCGGGTACAGGGCCGGGGAGCTGTTTTTT. This translates into CSGYRAGELFF.

V gene TRBV9 combines with J gene TRBJ2-3; 7 positions match TRBD2. The germline V gene encodes CDR1 SGDLS and CDR2 YYNGEE. This CDR3 comprises 16 residues. The junction had 4 bases not matched to a gene; V was cut back by 0 bases and J by 0 bases. This chain's CDR3 is CASSVGSGASTDTQYF. The DNA for the CDR3 is TGTGCCAGCAGCGTAGGAAGCGGGGCTAGCACAGATACGCAGTATTTT.

This chain uses TRBV14 with TRBJ2-2; 7 nucleotides line up with TRBD2. V dropped 5 bases and J dropped 4; count of bases not matched to a gene: 7. Per germline, CDR1 SGHDN and CDR2 FVKESK. The CDR3 runs 15 residues. The CDR3 loop is CASSFLAAGTGELFF. In DNA, the CDR3 is TGTGCCAGCAGCTTCCTAGCGGCGGGCACCGGGGAGCTGTTTTTT.

The J gene is TRBJ1-1, the V gene TRBV5-1, with D perhaps matching TRBD1 (5 bases). The CDR3 length is 15 residues. Germline lookup yields CDR1 SGHRS and CDR2 YFSETQ. With 0 bases removed from V and 4 bases from J, the gap between germline ends came to 13 bases. The CDR3 reads CASSLVGSGGTEAFF. The CDR3 region has the DNA TGCGCCAGCAGCTTGGTGGGGAGCGGGGGCACTGAAGCTTTCTTT.

This clone showed up just once. The chain uses TRBV5-4 and TRBJ1-1; maybe TRBD1 (6 bases). CDR1 is SGHNT and CDR2 is YYREEE in the germline V gene (reference sequence). Trimming took off 2 bases at V and 5 bases at J, with 13 bases between the two ends. The CDR3 consists of 14 residues. This CDR3 is CASSLGGVGTEAFF. The CDR3 bases are TGTGCCAGCAGCTTAGGGGGGGTGGGTACTGAAGCTTTCTTT.

This chain connects TRBV10-3 to TRBJ2-7, with TRBD2 matching 9 bases. CDR3 length equals 13 residues. V gave up 7 bases and J gave up 3 bases; unmatched junction bases: 4. CDR1 and CDR2 from the germline V gene are ENHRY and SYGVKD. The CDR3 DNA is TGTGCCATCACAGATAGCGGGAGCTACGAGCAGTACTTC. It codes for CAITDSGSYEQYF.

The rearrangement joins TRBV14 to TRBJ1-1, with D possibly matching TRBD1 (6 bases). Trimming left V 4 bases short and J 9 bases short, with 12 bases between. Germline values: CDR1 SGHDN, CDR2 FVKESK. This CDR3 has 12 residues. The CDR3 is CASSRTGTQAFF. Here the CDR3 DNA reads TGTGCCAGCAGCCGTACAGGGACGCAAGCTTTCTTT.

The chain combines TRBV6-5 with TRBJ2-3; no clear D gene. Germline assignment: CDR1 MNHEY and CDR2 SVGAGI. Trimming shortened V by 0 bases and J by 2 bases, and 3 bases separated the two germline ends. The CDR3 totals 13 residues. Here the CDR3 reads CASSYSYTDTQYF. CDR3 bases: TGTGCCAGCAGTTACTCTTACACAGATACGCAGTATTTT.

The chain is built from TRBV5-6 and TRBJ2-7; TRBD1 aligns across 7 bases. The CDR3 covers 14 residues. Germline values: CDR1 SGHDT, CDR2 YYEEEE. The J segment lost 2 bases and the V segment lost 2 bases, leaving 4 bases of the junction unmatched. The CDR3 is CASSFGTVTYEQYF. CDR3 nucleotide sequence: TGTGCCAGCAGCTTCGGGACAGTGACCTACGAGCAGTACTTC.

This clone was counted between two and nine times. The chain employs TRBV6-5 and TRBJ1-2; 8 bases match TRBD1. The CDR3 spans 15 residues. Trimming at V came to 4 bases and at J to 8 bases, leaving 12 bases not matched to a gene. CDR1 MNHEY and CDR2 SVGAGI come from the germline V gene. This CDR3 reads CASSSDGQGRGGYTF. The CDR3 DNA is TGTGCCAGCAGTTCCGATGGACAGGGAAGAGGCGGCTACACCTTC.

The DNA for the CDR3 is TGTGCCAGCAGTAACCCCCCCCAGATTAGCGGGGGGTTCACAGATACGCAGTATTTT. This gives the protein CASSNPPQISGGFTDTQYF. The chain is built from TRBV28 and TRBJ2-3, with 10 bases that match TRBD2. From germline, CDR1 is MDHEN and CDR2 SYDVKM. V dropped 5 bases and J dropped 2; count of bases not matched to a gene: 16. The CDR3 is 19 residues long.

The CDR3 spells CASSPRTGAPEKLFF. As DNA, the CDR3 is TGTGCCAGTAGTCCGCGGACAGGGGCGCCTGAAAAACTGTTTTTT. The genes are TRBV19 and TRBJ1-4; 9 bases are shared with TRBD1. J was trimmed by 7 bases and V by 5 bases; bases with no gene match: 8. The CDR3 extends over 15 amino acids. The germline V gene encodes CDR1 LNHDA and CDR2 SQIVND (reference sequence). Together with reference TRBV19 and TRBJ1-4, the CDR3 gives the full variable domain: DGGITQSPKYLFRKEGQNVTLSCEQNLNHDAMYWYRQDPGQGLRLIYYSQIVNDFQKGDIAEGYSVSREKKESFPLTVTSAQKNPTAFYLCASSPRTGAPEKLFFGSGTQLSVL.

The gene calls are TRBV19 and TRBJ2-7; TRBD1 agrees at 7 bases. Germline assignment: CDR1 LNHDA and CDR2 SQIVND (reference sequence). The length of the CDR3 is 16 residues. V was pared by 1 base and J by 0 bases, with 6 bases of the junction left unmatched. This chain's CDR3 is CASSIGGTVGSYEQYF. CDR3 nucleotide sequence: TGTGCCAGTAGTATAGGAGGGACAGTGGGCTCCTACGAGCAGTACTTC.

The table lists this clone with a few counts. The chain is built from TRBV7-2 and TRBJ2-1, with no clear D. From germline, CDR1 is SGHTA and CDR2 FQGNSA. Trimming left V 2 bases short and J 6 bases short, with 5 bases between. The CDR3 spans 12 residues. The CDR3 loop reads CASSLNRNEQFF. CDR3 coding DNA: TGTGCCAGCAGCTTAAATCGCAATGAGCAGTTCTTC.

V is TRBV10-3 and J is TRBJ2-1; weak D call: TRBD2 (5 bases). The germline CDR1 and CDR2 sequences are ENHRY and SYGVKD. The CDR3 covers 17 residues. The V end lost 2 bases, the J end lost 2 bases, and 16 bases lay between the germline ends. The CDR3 loop is CAISEPQIVGAYNEQFF. DNA of the CDR3: TGTGCCATCAGTGAGCCCCAAATCGTCGGGGCCTACAATGAGCAGTTCTTC.

The chain employs TRBV7-2 and TRBJ2-5; 9 bases align to TRBD2. The CDR3 is 15 amino acids. Trimming took 1 base from V and 3 from J; bases not matched to a gene: 3. CDR1 SGHTA and CDR2 FQGNSA come from the germline V gene. CDR3 nucleotide sequence: TGTGCCAGCAGCTTAGGGGGCGGGAGGGAAGAGACCCAGTACTTC. Its protein is CASSLGGGREETQYF. Combining the CDR3 with reference TRBV7-2 and TRBJ2-5 gives the whole variable domain GAGVSQSPSNKVTEKGKDVELRCDPISGHTALYWYRQSLGQGLEFLIYFQGNSAPDKSGLPSDRFSAERTGGSVSTLTIQRTQQEDSAVYLCASSLGGGREETQYFGPGTRLLVL.

The rearrangement links TRBV5-6 to TRBJ1-1; D gene uncertain. Trimming left V 0 bases short and J 11 bases short, with 8 bases between. CDR1 and CDR2 from the germline V gene are SGHDT and YYEEEE. The CDR3 length is 11 residues. DNA for the CDR3: TGTGCCAGCAGCTTGGGGGCCGATGCTTTCTTT. This codes for CASSLGADAFF.

This clone is a singleton in its sample. This chain connects TRBV7-3 to TRBJ2-2; D is perhaps TRBD2 (5 bases). This CDR3 comprises 13 residues. Germline lookup yields CDR1 SGHTA and CDR2 FQGTGA. Trimming left V 5 bases short and J 6 bases short, with 10 bases between. The CDR3 sequence: CASSTTGAGELFF. The DNA of the CDR3 is TGTGCCAGCAGCACAACCGGGGCCGGGGAGCTGTTTTTT.